Described below is a single TCR beta chain sequence and its context. Its antigen is still unknown. No much larger clone exists at a distance of one base, and base qualities are not known. From the germline V gene, CDR1 is SNHLY and CDR2 is FYNNEI. Trimming takes 0 bases off V and 8 bases off J; junction bases not matched to a gene: 5. Spanning cysteine to phenylalanine, the CDR3 consists of 14 amino acids. The CDR3 DNA has 42 bases and is translated from base 1. These data originate in a study of blood T cell repertoires in COVID-19 (dated by TCRdb to the early 2020s). Background on the whole study: Samples from collaborators originated in the United States, Italy and Spain and spanned both the acute and convalescent phases of COVID-19. The material from the prospective study consisted of cDNA or gDNA derived from T cells, B-cell-depleted T cells, or PBMCs. HLA class I and class II types, where available, came from metadata supplied by the sample provider rather than from assay-based typing. Nearly every sample came with metadata listing a de-identified subject ID, COVID-19 status, age in years and sex. The samples were drawn from two sources: the first 160 participants of the ongoing ImmuneRACE study, and over 1,000 subjects contributed by 6 global collaborators. The repertoires were released in a freely available public database meant as a resource for research on the immune response to SARS-CoV-2. Subjects who had been exposed to COVID-19, were actively infected with it, or had recovered from it provided the deeply sampled blood TCRbeta repertoires that made up the dataset.

The immunoSEQ Assay, a bias-controlled multiplex PCR, was used to amplify TCRbeta CDR3 regions from genomic DNA. For the original study's pipeline: Within the assay, amplification of reference gene primers was used to estimate how many nucleated cells each sample contained. To quantify the absolute abundance of each unique TCRbeta CDR3 rearrangement, sequence reads were collapsed and filtered. For each sample, productive Simpson clonality was calculated by taking the square root of Simpson's diversity index across productive rearrangements. This immuneACCESS table, as held by TCRdb, lists in-frame sequences with V and J called but not all clones. Of the missing ones, under half trace to an unresolved V gene in checked studies; the others have no known cause. D and trimming were read from the DNA, whereas the V and J calls and clone size are those reported in that table. Present in this sample are under 500,000 clones, around 88% of which were seen just once. The ten biggest clones cover roughly 4% of the sample.

Each collaborating institution followed its own protocols to collect whole blood in K2EDTA tubes. For TCRbeta analysis, collaborators shipped samples in one of three forms: frozen whole blood, isolated PBMCs, or DNA extracted from either of those sample types. Paper-wide results and their limitations: Clinical and demographic metadata were provided uncurated, with the amount varying by source and participant.

This receptor was obtained from a woman aged 25 to 39 with acute or convalescent COVID-19. The source material was peripheral blood. The chain is encoded by TRBV2 joined to TRBJ2-3; 7 nucleotides in the junction match TRBD1. The nucleotide sequence is TGTGCCAGCAGTGAAGCGGAAGGGGGCGCTACGCAGTATTTT. Its amino acids are CASSEAEGGATQYF.